These 23 T cell receptor beta chains originate from one sample sequenced in a study of CD4 T cells in relation to SARS-CoV-2 and coronaviruses. Unexposed donor CD4+ T cells date from about 2011-2018, before the COVID-19 pandemic. CD4+ T cells were isolated from the cells after about ten days of culture. Profiling relied on immunoSEQ multiplex PCR, and the TCRdb table lists in-frame clones only, not all of them. The sample shows fewer than 25,000 clones, 70% to 90% of them seen only once. For these TCRs, the target antigens are not known. Sequencing input: CD4+ T cells from PBMCs, cultured in vitro. Receptors were obtained from a human donor in good health.

In this sample, this clone turned up once. The chain combines TRBV4-3 with TRBJ2-2; no firm D call. The CDR3 runs to 14 residues. CDR1 is LGHNA and CDR2 is YSLEER in the germline V gene. The germline V and J ends were trimmed by 1 base and 2 bases, with 5 bases remaining between them. This CDR3 is CASSQGSNTGELFF. The CDR3 nucleotides are TGCGCCAGCAGCCAAGGGAGTAACACCGGGGAGCTGTTTTTT.

J is TRBJ2-1 and V is TRBV7-3, with D uncertain. Germline lookup yields CDR1 SGHTA and CDR2 FQGTGA. This CDR3 has 12 residues. Deletions cut 8 bases from V and 5 bases from J, with 10 bases between. The CDR3 reads CASSGRNNEQFF. CDR3 sequence (DNA): TGTGCCAGCTCCGGTCGGAACAATGAGCAGTTCTTC.

The genes are TRBV2 and TRBJ1-2, with D unresolved. CDR3 size: 14 residues. V lost 6 bases and J 0 bases, leaving 11 bases between the germline ends. Germline V gene data show CDR1 as SNHLY and CDR2 as FYNNEI. In DNA, the CDR3 is TGTGCCAGCAGAGAATTGGTTACTAACTATGGCTACACCTTC. It encodes CASRELVTNYGYTF.

This clone was observed a few times. The CDR3 DNA follows: TGTGCCAGCAGCTCAGCGGGAGGTTCCTACGAGCAGTACTTC. Residues: CASSSAGGSYEQYF. The rearrangement links TRBV5-4 to TRBJ2-7; TRBD2 aligns across 9 bases. Germline-derived CDR1 and CDR2 are SGHNT and YYREEE (reference sequence). V trimming: 3 bases; J trimming: 1 base; junction bases outside the gene matches: 2. This CDR3 spans 14 amino acids. The full variable domain, completed using reference TRBV5-4 and TRBJ2-7, is ETGVTQSPTHLIKTRGQQVTLRCSSQSGHNTVSWYQQALGQGPQFIFQYYREEENGRGNFPPRFSGLQFPNYSSELNVNALELDDSALYLCASSSAGGSYEQYFGPGTRLTVT.

The rearrangement uses TRBV13 and TRBJ1-1; D uncertain. V was pared by 3 bases and J by 10 bases, with 9 bases between. The CDR3 length is 11 residues. CDR1 PRHDT and CDR2 FYEKMQ come from the germline V gene (reference sequence). The CDR3 DNA reads as TGTGCCAGCAGCTTCGAAGAGGTAGCTTTCTTT. Amino acids: CASSFEEVAFF.

This clone was counted between two and nine times. The J gene is TRBJ2-7, the V gene TRBV11-2; TRBD2 is a possible D gene (6 bases). The CDR3 is 16 residues long. Germline V lookup: CDR1 SGHAT, CDR2 FQNNGV. The V end was cut by 4 bases, the J end by 3 bases, with 19 bases between. This CDR3 is CASSSLRRRGSYEQYF. The CDR3 DNA is TGTGCCAGCAGCTCCCTACGTCGGCGGGGAAGCTACGAGCAGTACTTC. Filled out from reference TRBV11-2 and TRBJ2-7, the complete variable domain reads EAGVAQSPRYKIIEKRQSVAFWCNPISGHATLYWYQQILGQGPKLLIQFQNNGVVDDSQLPKDRFSAERLKGVDSTLKIQPAKLEDSAVYLCASSSLRRRGSYEQYFGPGTRLTVT.

This rearrangement joins TRBV3-1 (or the pseudogene TRBV3-2) to TRBJ2-7; 11 bases fit TRBD2. Germline V lookup: CDR1 LGHDT, CDR2 YNNKEL (reference sequence). The CDR3 length is 15 residues. J lost 0 bases, V lost 4 bases, and 2 bases had no gene match. For the CDR3, the DNA is TGTGCCAGCAGCCTACTAGCGGGGGTCTCCTACGAGCAGTACTTC. Its translation is CASSLLAGVSYEQYF.

The V and J genes are TRBV10-3 and TRBJ2-2; 14 bases map to TRBD2. Germline CDR1 reads ENHRY; CDR2 reads SYGVKD. CDR3 length: 16 residues. The ends lost 6 bases at V and 8 bases at J; junction bases unmatched: 8. In DNA form, the CDR3 reads TGTGCCATCAGCGAGACTAGCGGGAGGGCCGTAGGGGAGCTGTTTTTT. This encodes CAISETSGRAVGELFF.

The chain is built from TRBV7-9 and TRBJ1-6; D is uncertain. CDR1 and CDR2 (germline): SEHNR, FQNEAQ (reference sequence). CDR3 length equals 14 residues. Trimming stripped 1 base from V and 9 bases from J, with 10 bases between. For the CDR3, the DNA is TGTGCCAGCAGCTTAGGGTGGGAGGCTTCACCCCTCCACTTT. It yields the protein CASSLGWEASPLHF.

The V and J genes are TRBV10-1 and TRBJ2-1; TRBD2 matches 14 bases. The germline V gene has CDR1 WNHNN and CDR2 SYGVQD (reference sequence). V gave up 9 bases and J gave up 7 bases; unmatched junction bases: 11. The CDR3 length is 16 residues. In DNA, the CDR3 is TGCGCCAGTCCCCGCCCGGGACTAGCGGGAGATAATGAGCAGTTCTTC. This encodes CASPRPGLAGDNEQFF.

V is TRBV6-5 and J is TRBJ2-2; perhaps TRBD2 as D (6 bases). CDR1 and CDR2 (germline): MNHEY, SVGAGI. The V end was cut by 0 bases, the J end by 3 bases, with 11 bases between. The CDR3 runs 16 residues. The CDR3 bases are TGTGCCAGCAGTTACTCAGCGGGTCTAGACACCGGGGAGCTGTTTTTT. It yields the protein CASSYSAGLDTGELFF.

This chain connects TRBV12-3 or TRBV12-4 to TRBJ1-1; D is ambiguous. The CDR3 is 12 residues long. V lost 6 bases and J lost 4, with 9 bases in between. CDR3 coding DNA: TGTGCCAGCAGCCGAGAGGGCACTGAAGCTTTCTTT. Translated: CASSREGTEAFF.

J is TRBJ2-7 and V is TRBV18, with D perhaps matching TRBD1 (6 bases). Trimming removed 3 bases from V and 5 bases from J, with 11 bases in between. This CDR3 comprises 13 residues. Germline CDR1 reads KGHSH; CDR2 reads LQKENI. The CDR3 protein is CASSPGQNNEQYF. For the CDR3, the DNA is TGTGCCAGCTCACCTGGACAGAACAACGAGCAGTACTTC.

The CDR3 DNA sequence: TGTGCCAGCAGTTCAATCGGGGGTCTTGGAAACACCATATATTTT. Amino acid sequence: CASSSIGGLGNTIYF. J is TRBJ1-3 and V is TRBV7-2, with D perhaps matching TRBD1 (5 bases). The V end lost 6 bases, the J end lost 3 bases, and 15 bases lay between the germline ends. The CDR3 spans 15 residues. Germline CDR1 SGHTA, CDR2 FQGNSA.

V usage is TRBV6-5 and J usage is TRBJ2-7; D is undetermined. V lost 8 bases and J lost 2, with 10 bases in between. The CDR3 covers 12 residues. CDR1 and CDR2 from the germline V gene are MNHEY and SVGAGI. This CDR3 reads CASGARPYEQYF. As DNA, the CDR3 is TGTGCCAGCGGCGCCAGACCCTACGAGCAGTACTTC.

J is TRBJ1-2 and V is TRBV3-1 (or the pseudogene TRBV3-2); D is undetermined. Trimming took 4 bases from V and 6 from J, leaving 21 bases between them. Germline-derived CDR1 and CDR2 are LGHDT and YNNKEL (reference sequence). This CDR3 has 16 amino acids. The CDR3 reads CASSPNPEAPENGYTF. The CDR3 nucleotides are TGTGCCAGCAGCCCGAACCCGGAGGCCCCAGAGAATGGCTACACCTTC.

The chain carries TRBV10-3 and TRBJ1-3; TRBD1 aligns across 8 bases. The CDR3 totals 15 residues. With 6 bases clipped from V and 9 bases from J, the junction kept 13 bases outside the gene matches. CDR1 is ENHRY, CDR2 SYGVKD, per germline. The CDR3 protein is CAIRLGTGTLSTIYF. DNA of the CDR3: TGTGCCATCAGGCTGGGGACAGGCACTCTGAGCACCATATATTTT.

The chain combines TRBV7-9 with TRBJ1-2; no clear D. The CDR3 contains 13 residues. The V gene's germline CDR1 is SEHNR and CDR2 FQNEAQ (reference sequence). V lost 1 base and J lost 7, with 10 bases in between. DNA for the CDR3: TGTGCCAGCAGCTTAGTGCAGGCGGCTGGCTACACCTTC. Translating it yields CASSLVQAAGYTF.

The chain has TRBV24-1 and TRBJ1-1; no reliable D call. Trimming pared 7 bases from V and 1 base from J, leaving 9 bases between. The CDR3 contains 13 residues. Germline-derived CDR1 and CDR2 are KGHDR and SFDVKD. Here the CDR3 reads CATRGLGNTEAFF. The CDR3 DNA sequence: TGTGCCACCAGGGGCCTGGGGAACACTGAAGCTTTCTTT.

J is TRBJ2-2 and V is TRBV27; 7 positions match TRBD2. The junction had 6 bases not matched to a gene; V was cut back by 6 bases and J by 5 bases. The CDR3 runs 14 residues. Germline assignment: CDR1 MNHEY and CDR2 SMNVEV (reference sequence). The CDR3 DNA is TGTGCCAGCAGGTCGGGACTAAGTACCGGGGAGCTGTTTTTT. This codes for CASRSGLSTGELFF.

This chain joins TRBV19 and TRBJ2-4; tentative D call: TRBD2 (5 bases). This CDR3 region has 11 residues. Germline V gene data show CDR1 as LNHDA and CDR2 as SQIVND (reference sequence). V was clipped by 0 bases and J by 13 bases, with 7 bases between them. The CDR3 DNA reads as TGTGCCAGTAGTATAGACGGGAAGCAGTACTTC. Amino acid sequence: CASSIDGKQYF.

The V gene is TRBV6-5, the J gene TRBJ2-3; D may correspond to TRBD1 or TRBD2 (6 bases each). CDR1 and CDR2 from the germline V gene are MNHEY and SVGAGI. The CDR3 extends over 15 amino acids. Trimming pared 10 bases from V and 8 bases from J, leaving 25 bases between. In nucleotides, the CDR3 is TGTGCCACGACTAAAACGGGGGCGGGTTCAGCTACGCAGTATTTT. Its translation is CATTKTGAGSATQYF.

This clone was recorded only once. This chain links TRBV30 with TRBJ2-3, with D possibly being TRBD1 (5 bases). The CDR3 is 14 amino acids. V was cut by 0 bases and J by 5 bases, with 12 bases left in between. Germline CDR1 and CDR2: GTSNPN and SVGIG (reference sequence). CDR3 region: CAWSVRGSRDTQYF. CDR3 nucleotide sequence: TGTGCCTGGAGTGTAAGGGGCTCCAGAGATACGCAGTATTTT. Full variable domain (remainder filled in from reference TRBV30 and TRBJ2-3): SQTIHQWPATLVQPVGSPLSLECTVEGTSNPNLYWYRQAAGRGLQLLFYSVGIGQISSEVPQNLSASRPQDRQFILSSKKLLLSDSGFYLCAWSVRGSRDTQYFGPGTRLTVL.